This TCR beta chain was identified in a study of chronic HIV infection and antiretroviral therapy. The CDR3 is made up of 15 amino acids. Germline values: CDR1 MNHEY, CDR2 SVGEGT. About this clonotype: A much bigger clone sits one base away, suggesting this may be a read error.

TCRdb processed the 5' RACE reads anew with MiXCR; each CDR3 protein has one entry. The data contain some 37,000 distinct CDR3 sequences, 8.2% of them seen just once; the ten biggest clones take up around 3%. Sequencing was carried out using peripheral blood. This rearrangement joins TRBV6-2 or TRBV6-3 to TRBJ2-1; TRBD2 matches at 12 bases. This TCR came from an adult who had HIV and had not received antiretroviral therapy, or was an uninfected healthy control (not recorded which). Here the CDR3 DNA reads TGTGCCAGCAGTTACTGGACTAGCGGGACAAATGAGCTGTTCTTC. Encoded protein: CASSYWTSGTNELFF.